This T cell receptor (beta chain) was captured by sequencing in a study of OX40 agonist ivuxolimab in advanced cancers. A note on the overall study: The costimulatory receptor OX40 (CD134) was targeted by ivuxolimab, a fully human IgG2 agonistic monoclonal antibody. Peripheral TCRbeta sequencing was intended to test whether TCR sequence diversity was altered and clonal T-cell expansion was caused by ivuxolimab. Patients were allowed to have had prior anti-PD-1, anti-PD-L1 or anti-CTLA-4 therapy, and approximately 40% of the dose-escalation patients had previously received checkpoint inhibitors. The dose-escalation cohort was almost 85% male with a mean age of about 60 years, ranging from roughly 23 to 79. The paper reports the monotherapy dose-escalation portion (N of about 47 patients) of the phase I ivuxolimab trial. Partial responses occurred in three dose-escalation patients, of whom one had hepatocellular carcinoma and two had cutaneous melanoma. Intravenous ivuxolimab was administered to patients every 2 weeks at six dose levels: 0.01, 0.1, 0.3, 1.5, 3 and 10 mg/kg. Of the roughly 53 patients in dose escalation, about 19 had hepatocellular carcinoma, roughly 15 had melanoma, 9 had renal cell carcinoma and 9 had head and neck cancer. Study-level results and caveats: In partial responders in the 0.1-3.0 mg/kg groups, normalized peripheral clonal expansion was found to be among the lowest, especially among CD8+ T cells. On average, CD8+ T cells showed more expanded clones than CD4+ T cells after ivuxolimab. At doses from 0.1 to 3.0 mg/kg, clonal expansion was seen in both CD4+ and CD8+ blood T cells between baseline and week 6. Which antigens the clonally expanded peripheral T cells were specific for was not determined. Low levels of normalized T-cell clonal expansion were also seen in some patients who did not respond.

From the cysteine up to the phenylalanine, the CDR3 has a length of 16 residues. Left in the record is the CDR3 DNA by itself, 48 bases read in frame from the first base. V sheds 0 bases and J sheds 5 bases, leaving 17 bases between their ends. CDR1 SGHRS and CDR2 YFSETQ were looked up in the germline V gene. Patients with autoimmune disease history or receiving systemic immunosuppression were excluded from the trial. In every dose cohort, peripheral blood was drawn for TCR sequencing at baseline, cycle 4 day 1, and cycle 7 day 1. The samples were drawn from a first-in-human, open-label, multicenter phase I dose-escalation trial of ivuxolimab. The trial enrolled adults with locally advanced or metastatic head and neck squamous cell, hepatocellular, melanoma or renal cell carcinoma. Before TCR sequencing, CD4+ T cells and CD8+ T cells from peripheral blood were sorted into separate populations. To sequence the TCRbeta CDR3 region, genomic DNA was isolated from the sorted cells. TCRbeta CDR3 regions were sequenced using the immunoSEQ Assay. As stored in TCRdb, this immuneACCESS dataset retains in-frame rearrangements with V and J assigned. A fraction of the clones does not appear; measured against another copy, unresolved V genes explain less than half of the discrepancy, and the remainder lacks a known reason. This sample gives about 73,000 clones in total; 92% of them show up just once. The biggest ten clones account for roughly a tenth of the sample.

In the case of this clone: The antigen this receptor binds is unknown. No base-level quality is on record; no much larger clone is a single base apart.

This specimen consisted of CD4+ or CD8+ T cells sorted from blood, obtained in a trial of the OX40 agonist ivuxolimab. This receptor was taken from an adult with an advanced solid tumor such as melanoma, head and neck, liver or kidney cancer. The chain joins TRBV5-1 to TRBJ2-5; the D segment could be TRBD2, given 6 matching bases. This receptor has the CDR3 CASSLASLALQETQYF. The DNA is as follows: TGCGCCAGCAGCTTGGCCTCCCTAGCGCTCCAGGAGACCCAGTACTTC.